Sequencing of this TCR beta chain was carried out in a study of T cells in Graves' hyperthyroidism and ophthalmopathy. The V and J ends lost 1 base and 6 bases respectively, with 5 bases between them. The CDR3 runs to 12 residues. Germline CDR1 is LGHDT and CDR2 is YNNKEL (reference sequence). Graves' hyperthyroidism without ophthalmopathy progression within 18 months was termed stable. PBMCs came from about 10 ml fresh peripheral blood. Study results and limitations: Model-based prediction identified ophthalmopathy a median about 7 months prior to its onset. Also found in blood were most expanded thyroid clonotypes above 0.001.

There are many counts of this clonotype. The antigen is unknown. Researchers took RNA transcripts and amplified the TCR beta CDR3 regions from them. The TCR CDR3 first-round RT-PCR relied on the HTBI primer set. TCRdb analysed the multiplex PCR reads with MiXCR anew, one entry per CDR3 protein. This table has more than 450,000 distinct CDR3 sequences, 12% to 15% appearing once. The receptor was isolated from a woman aged 40-49 years with Graves' hyperthyroidism. The sequencing input was blood. The V gene is TRBV3-1, the J gene TRBJ2-3; D is unclear. The CDR3 region is CASSQVRDTQYF. The CDR3 DNA sequence: TGTGCCAGCAGCCAAGTTAGGGATACGCAGTATTTT.